This paragraph covers one T cell receptor beta chain sequence. Antigen unknown. J lost 8 bases, V lost 8 bases, and 5 bases had no gene match. The CDR3 has 13 amino acids. Germline V lookup: CDR1 MDHEN, CDR2 SYDVKM. The data are from a study of post-analysis software for immune sequencing data. The overall study: The disease courses spanned relapsing-remitting, secondary progressive and progressive-relapsing forms of multiple sclerosis.

Study conclusions and caveats: Multiple sclerosis patients showed significantly lower normalized Chao1 diversity than controls did. About five TRBV segments were more frequent in patients than controls; TRBV5-6, TRBV5-1 and TRBV20-1 belonged to this group.

Unique molecular identifiers tagged the TCR beta cDNA libraries. TCRdb processed the PCR reads anew with MiXCR; each CDR3 protein has one entry. The sample has some 450,000 distinct CDR3 sequences; roughly 45% are singletons. The V gene is TRBV28, the J gene TRBJ1-6; 8 positions match TRBD1. The receptor was derived from a girl aged 10-17 years with multiple sclerosis. Sequencing used blood. The CDR3 DNA is TGTGCCAGCTCGGACAGGGATTATTCACCCCTCCACTTT. Protein sequence: CASSDRDYSPLHF.